This entry features one T cell receptor beta chain sequence. The source of the sample is a study of shared clonotypes between healthy human individuals. Libraries were prepared by immunoSEQ multiplex PCR; TCRdb keeps only in-frame clonotypes and omits some of them. The table records around 1.9 million clones, 93% of them present only once. It was CD45RO-negative cells, positively selected for CCR7, that made up naive CD8 cells, with terminally differentiated effector memory CD45RA+ cells excluded. Trimming pared 0 bases from V and 5 bases from J, leaving 8 bases between. CDR3 length: 13 residues. The germline V gene has CDR1 SGHDN and CDR2 FVKESK.

Sequenced: naive CD8+ T cells from PBMCs. The sequence came from a man aged 18 to 29 in good health. Some clones in this sample may be carry-over from other donors' samples. The V gene is TRBV14, the J gene TRBJ2-7; perhaps TRBD1 as D (5 bases). The CDR3 loop reads CASSQDRVHEQYF. The CDR3 DNA follows: TGTGCCAGCAGCCAAGACAGGGTCCACGAGCAGTACTTC.